This paragraph covers one TCR beta chain sequence. TCRdb's table, derived via immunoSEQ multiplex PCR, lists solely in-frame clones and lacks some. The data contain a few million clones, around 90% of them singletons. The sample is drawn from a study of shared clonotypes between healthy human individuals. The germline V gene has CDR1 SGHNT and CDR2 YYREEE (reference sequence). Trimming took 1 base from V and 1 from J, leaving 21 bases between them. The length of the CDR3 is 19 residues. The TCR sequence derives from a man in his late teens or twenties in good health. The chain carries TRBV5-4 and TRBJ1-5; tentative D call: TRBD1 (5 bases). Sequencing was carried out using naive CD4+ T cells sorted from blood. The sample's subset: CD45RA+ positively selected. The CDR3 nucleotides are TGTGCCAGCAGCTTGCGGCATAGCTCCGGGGCAGGGAGCAATCAGCCCCAGCATTTT. This encodes CASSLRHSSGAGSNQPQHF.